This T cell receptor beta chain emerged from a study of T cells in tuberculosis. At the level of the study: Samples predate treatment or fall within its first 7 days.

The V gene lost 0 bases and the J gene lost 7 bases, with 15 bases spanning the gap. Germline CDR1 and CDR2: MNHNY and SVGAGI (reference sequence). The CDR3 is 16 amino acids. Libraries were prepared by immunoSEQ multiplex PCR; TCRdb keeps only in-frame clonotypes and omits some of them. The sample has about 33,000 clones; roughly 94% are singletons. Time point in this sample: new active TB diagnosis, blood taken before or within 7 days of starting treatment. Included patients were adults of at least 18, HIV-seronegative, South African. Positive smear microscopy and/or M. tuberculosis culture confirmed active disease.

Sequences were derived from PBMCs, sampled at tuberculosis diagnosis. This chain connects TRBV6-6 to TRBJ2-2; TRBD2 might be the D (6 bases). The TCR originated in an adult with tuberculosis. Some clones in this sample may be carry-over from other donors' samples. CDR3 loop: CASSYSRRARLGELFF. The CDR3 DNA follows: TGTGCCAGCAGTTACTCGAGGAGGGCTCGCCTCGGGGAGCTGTTTTTT.